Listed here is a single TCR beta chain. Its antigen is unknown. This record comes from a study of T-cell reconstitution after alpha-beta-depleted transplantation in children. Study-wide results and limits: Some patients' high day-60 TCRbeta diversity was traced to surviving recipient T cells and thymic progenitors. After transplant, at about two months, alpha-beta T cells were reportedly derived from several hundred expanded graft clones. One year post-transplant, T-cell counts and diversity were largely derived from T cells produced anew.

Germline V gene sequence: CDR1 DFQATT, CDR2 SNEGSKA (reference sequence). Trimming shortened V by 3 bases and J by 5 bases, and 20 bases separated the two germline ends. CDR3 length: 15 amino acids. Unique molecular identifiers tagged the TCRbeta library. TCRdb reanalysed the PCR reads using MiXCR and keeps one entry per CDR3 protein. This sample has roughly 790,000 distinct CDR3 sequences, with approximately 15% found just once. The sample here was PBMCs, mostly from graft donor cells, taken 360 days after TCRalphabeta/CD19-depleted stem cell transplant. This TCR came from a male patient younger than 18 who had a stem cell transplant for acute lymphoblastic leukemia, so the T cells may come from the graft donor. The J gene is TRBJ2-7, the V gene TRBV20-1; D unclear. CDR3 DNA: TGCAGTGCTAGCGGCGGACCCCCTCCTCGCGACGAGCAGTACTTC. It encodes CSASGGPPPRDEQYF.